This paragraph reports one T cell receptor beta chain. Its antigen is unknown. The germline V gene has CDR1 LNHDA and CDR2 SQIVND (reference sequence). Trimming removed 3 bases from V and 6 bases from J, with 12 bases in between. The CDR3 is 15 amino acids. The entry originates in a study of chemoradiotherapy in HPV16-positive cancers. Turning to the study itself: Candidate HPV-specific T-cell clones and common TCR motifs came from functional assays in a couple of HPV16-positive patients. General study results and limits: During treatment, candidate HPV-specific clones and E7-related motifs expanded in tumor.

The protocol was immunoSEQ multiplex PCR, while the TCRdb copy is restricted to in-frame clones and leaves out a portion. The sample carries around 8,800 clones, approximately 84% recorded once. Repeated repertoire sampling spanned the course of chemoradiotherapy. The TCR originated in a human donor with HPV-associated anogenital cancer. Specimen: tumor tissue, collected from a patient who underwent chemoradiotherapy. This rearrangement joins TRBV19 to TRBJ1-6; D is uncertain. For the CDR3, the DNA is TGTGCCAGTAGTATCACTCAGGACGGTAATTCACCCCTCCACTTT. It is translated as CASSITQDGNSPLHF.